This T cell receptor (beta chain) was found in a study of identical twins. Study findings and constraints: Analyses of zero insertions could be partly confounded by invariant MAIT and iNKT cells.

CDR1 and CDR2 from the germline V gene are DFQATT and SNEGSKA (reference sequence). The CDR3 runs 15 residues. V was pared by 5 bases and J by 0 bases, with 14 bases between. This clonotype turned up a few times. Its matching antigen is unknown. MiXCR, run by TCRdb on the 5' RACE reads, gives a single entry per CDR3 protein. The sample holds around 490,000 distinct CDR3 sequences, roughly 15% seen once. A further study also used this sample, focusing on yellow fever vaccine responses in identical twins.

This chain connects TRBV20-1 to TRBJ2-1; no reliable D call. The sequencing sample was made of CD4+ T cells sorted from blood. The clonotype comes from a woman aged 18-29 years in good health. CDR3 DNA: TGCAGTGCTGGCAGAGAGGTGGGCTCCTACAATGAGCAGTTCTTC. This translates into CSAGREVGSYNEQFF.